Listed below are T cell receptor beta chains from one sample, sequenced in a study of blood T cell repertoires in COVID-19. Generated by immunoSEQ multiplex PCR, the TCRdb table keeps only in-frame clones and is missing some. This sample carries a few hundred thousand clones, around 92% of them seen once, and the ten largest clones take approximately 10%. Material: peripheral blood. These receptors originate from a woman in her 30s with COVID-19, enrolled during active disease. The CDR3 runs from the conserved cysteine through the conserved F or W. The order of the fields is clone size, D gene, V gene, J gene, CDR3 protein, CDR3 DNA. A D gene is named only where the DNA matches it firmly. Clone sizes are given selectively: once, few, many, or a class where the clone is expanded.

abundance: few
d_gene: TRBD1
v_gene: TRBV7-9
j_gene: TRBJ1-1
CDR3aa: CASSFRDRDMNTEAFF
CDR3nt: TGTGCCAGCAGCTTTCGGGACAGAGACATGAACACTGAAGCTTTCTTT

abundance: .
d_gene: .
v_gene: TRBV19
j_gene: TRBJ2-3
CDR3aa: CASSILGGYGTDTQYF
CDR3nt: TGTGCCAGTAGTATTCTCGGGGGTTATGGCACAGATACGCAGTATTTT

abundance: .
d_gene: .
v_gene: TRBV4-1
j_gene: TRBJ2-2
CDR3aa: CASSMVRGRGTGELFF
CDR3nt: TGCGCCAGCAGCATGGTCCGGGGGAGGGGGACCGGGGAGCTGTTTTTT

abundance: .
d_gene: TRBD2
v_gene: TRBV27
j_gene: TRBJ2-7
CDR3aa: CASSFSGGAHEQYF
CDR3nt: TGTGCCAGCAGTTTTAGCGGGGGGGCTCACGAGCAGTACTTC

abundance: once
d_gene: TRBD1
v_gene: TRBV10-3
j_gene: TRBJ1-1
CDR3aa: CAISEPGGTGTEAFF
CDR3nt: TGTGCCATCAGTGAACCTGGCGGGACAGGGACTGAAGCTTTCTTT

abundance: .
d_gene: .
v_gene: TRBV19
j_gene: TRBJ1-1
CDR3aa: CASTSREINTEAFF
CDR3nt: TGTGCCAGTACTTCCCGAGAGATTAACACTGAAGCTTTCTTT

abundance: once
d_gene: .
v_gene: TRBV6-5
j_gene: TRBJ1-2
CDR3aa: CASAPGVSVNYGYTF
CDR3nt: TGTGCCAGCGCCCCGGGGGTTTCGGTTAACTATGGCTACACCTTC

abundance: .
d_gene: .
v_gene: TRBV10-2
j_gene: TRBJ2-2
CDR3aa: CASRTVANTGELFF
CDR3nt: TGCGCCAGCAGGACAGTCGCGAACACCGGGGAGCTGTTTTTT

abundance: once
d_gene: .
v_gene: TRBV27
j_gene: TRBJ2-7
CDR3aa: CASSSTLIPPGYEQYF
CDR3nt: TGTGCCAGCAGTTCCACTCTGATACCCCCGGGGTACGAGCAGTACTTC

abundance: .
d_gene: TRBD1
v_gene: TRBV3-1/TRBV3-2
j_gene: TRBJ1-4
CDR3aa: CASSRNRQGINEKLFF
CDR3nt: TGTGCCAGCAGCCGAAACCGACAGGGAATCAATGAAAAACTGTTTTTT

abundance: .
d_gene: .
v_gene: TRBV5-6
j_gene: TRBJ1-2
CDR3aa: CASSLLRVGYTF
CDR3nt: TGTGCCAGCAGCTTGTTACGCGTGGGCTACACCTTC

abundance: .
d_gene: .
v_gene: TRBV7-9
j_gene: TRBJ2-3
CDR3aa: CASSLAGERTDTQYF
CDR3nt: TGTGCCAGCAGCTTAGCCGGGGAGCGCACAGATACGCAGTATTTT

abundance: once
d_gene: .
v_gene: TRBV7-9
j_gene: TRBJ1-2
CDR3aa: CASSSGGRSGYGYTF
CDR3nt: TGTGCCAGCAGCTCGGGCGGGAGAAGCGGCTATGGCTACACCTTC

abundance: .
d_gene: .
v_gene: TRBV5-5
j_gene: TRBJ2-5
CDR3aa: CASSLGASRKETQYF
CDR3nt: TGTGCCAGCAGCCTGGGGGCCAGTAGGAAAGAGACCCAGTACTTC

abundance: .
d_gene: .
v_gene: TRBV5-4
j_gene: TRBJ2-5
CDR3aa: CASSLVSGRSAKETQYF
CDR3nt: TGTGCCAGCAGCTTGGTGTCAGGGAGGTCGGCCAAAGAGACCCAGTACTTC

abundance: .
d_gene: .
v_gene: TRBV19
j_gene: TRBJ2-3
CDR3aa: CASSIRAGVVTDTQYF
CDR3nt: TGTGCCAGTAGTATACGCGCAGGTGTGGTAACAGATACGCAGTATTTT

abundance: .
d_gene: .
v_gene: TRBV19
j_gene: TRBJ1-1
CDR3aa: CASREAHYRSTEAFF
CDR3nt: TGTGCCAGTAGGGAAGCCCATTATCGGAGCACTGAAGCTTTCTTT

abundance: .
d_gene: .
v_gene: TRBV6-5
j_gene: TRBJ2-7
CDR3aa: CASTVGGPYEQYF
CDR3nt: TGTGCCAGCACCGTCGGAGGGCCCTACGAGCAGTACTTC